A selection of T cell receptor beta chains follows, all from one sample in a study of T cell responses to AZD1222 COVID-19 vaccine. Sequencing was performed with immunoSEQ multiplex PCR; in TCRdb, only in-frame clones are kept and a portion is missing. The data contain roughly 140,000 clones, 90% of them seen just once; the ten biggest clones take up roughly 3.1%. Specimen: peripheral blood, collected 28 days after the second AZD1222 dose. These receptors were obtained from an adult who received the AZD1222 COVID-19 vaccine. CDR3s include the opening cysteine and the closing phenylalanine or tryptophan. Each record gives: V gene, D gene, J gene, clone size, CDR3 DNA, CDR3 protein. D genes are given only for firm matches. Only some rows state a clone size, as once, few, many or a class for expanded clones.

V: TRBV5-1; D: .; J: TRBJ2-2; size: .; DNA: TGCGCCAGCAGCTCCCAGGTCCTGGGGGCGACGACCGGGGAGCTGTTTTTT; CDR3: CASSSQVLGATTGELFF
V: TRBV12-3/TRBV12-4; D: TRBD2; J: TRBJ2-1; size: once; DNA: TGTGCCAGCAGTTTACGGGAGGGCGATGAGCAGTTCTTC; CDR3: CASSLREGDEQFF
V: TRBV18; D: .; J: TRBJ1-1; size: .; DNA: TGTGCCAGCTCACTAACGGGAGGGACTGAAGCTTTCTTT; CDR3: CASSLTGGTEAFF
V: TRBV3-1/TRBV3-2; D: TRBD2; J: TRBJ2-7; size: .; DNA: TGTGCCAGCAGCCAAGCGGTAGCGGGAGGCTACGAGCAGTACTTC; CDR3: CASSQAVAGGYEQYF
V: TRBV2; D: TRBD1; J: TRBJ1-6; size: .; DNA: TGTGCCAGCAGTGGAGCCGGAGGGGGCGGGTCACCCCTCCACTTT; CDR3: CASSGAGGGGSPLHF
V: TRBV25-1; D: TRBD1; J: TRBJ1-1; size: .; DNA: TGTGCCAGCACTCCATTGGGACAGGGATATACTGAAGCTTTCTTT; CDR3: CASTPLGQGYTEAFF
V: TRBV20-1; D: .; J: TRBJ1-2; size: .; DNA: TGCAGTGCTAGAGCTGACAGCGGCTACACCTTC; CDR3: CSARADSGYTF
V: TRBV6-1; D: .; J: TRBJ1-1; size: .; DNA: TGTGCCAGCAGTGAAATGGGGAACACTGAAGCTTTCTTT; CDR3: CASSEMGNTEAFF
V: TRBV5-4; D: .; J: TRBJ2-7; size: .; DNA: TGTGCCAGCAGCTTGGCCGGGCCCTACGAGCAGTACTTC; CDR3: CASSLAGPYEQYF
V: TRBV6-1; D: .; J: TRBJ1-2; size: .; DNA: TGTGCCAGCAGTGAAGAGGGCGGCTATGGCTACACCTTC; CDR3: CASSEEGGYGYTF
V: TRBV5-5; D: .; J: TRBJ1-2; size: .; DNA: TGTGCCAGCAGCTTGGAACAGGTCATCGGGGGCTACACCTTC; CDR3: CASSLEQVIGGYTF
V: TRBV5-1; D: TRBD1; J: TRBJ1-3; size: .; DNA: TGCGCCAGCAACCAGGAGGACAGGAGGCCTGGAAACACCATATATTTT; CDR3: CASNQEDRRPGNTIYF
V: TRBV2; D: TRBD2; J: TRBJ2-1; size: .; DNA: TGTGCCAGCAGTGAATGGGAAGCGGGACGAGGGAATGAGCAGTTCTTC; CDR3: CASSEWEAGRGNEQFF
V: TRBV11-2; D: .; J: TRBJ2-3; size: once; DNA: TGTGCCAGCAGCTCTATCCTCAGGGTGACAGATACGCAGTATTTT; CDR3: CASSSILRVTDTQYF
V: TRBV5-6; D: TRBD1; J: TRBJ1-1; size: .; DNA: TGTGCCAGCAGCTCGGGACAGCTTATGAACACTGAAGCTTTCTTT; CDR3: CASSSGQLMNTEAFF
V: TRBV10-1; D: .; J: TRBJ2-7; size: .; DNA: TGCGCCAGCAGTGAGTCGTACCAGCTACTACCCTACGAGCAGTACTTC; CDR3: CASSESYQLLPYEQYF
V: TRBV12-5; D: .; J: TRBJ2-2; size: .; DNA: TGTGCTAGTGGTTTGAGGCCGGACGGGGAGCTGTTTTTT; CDR3: CASGLRPDGELFF
V: TRBV6-6; D: .; J: TRBJ1-5; size: .; DNA: TGTGCCAGCAGTTTGGGCAATCAGCCCCAGCATTTT; CDR3: CASSLGNQPQHF
V: TRBV15; D: .; J: TRBJ2-7; size: .; DNA: TGTGCCACCAGCAGCGAAGAATCCTACGAGCAGTACTTC; CDR3: CATSSEESYEQYF
V: TRBV7-6; D: .; J: TRBJ1-3; size: few; DNA: TGTGCCAGCAGCACTGGACACATCTCTGGAAACACCATATATTTT; CDR3: CASSTGHISGNTIYF
V: TRBV15; D: TRBD2; J: TRBJ2-1; size: .; DNA: TGTGCCACCAGCTCGACTAGCGGCTACAATGAGCAGTTCTTC; CDR3: CATSSTSGYNEQFF
V: TRBV7-2; D: TRBD2; J: TRBJ2-7; size: .; DNA: TGTGCCAGCAGCCCAAACCCCGGGACTAGCTACGAGCAGTACTTC; CDR3: CASSPNPGTSYEQYF
V: TRBV7-8; D: TRBD1; J: TRBJ1-1; size: .; DNA: TGTGCCAGCAGCCTCAGCCCGACAGGGGGGACTGAAGCTTTCTTT; CDR3: CASSLSPTGGTEAFF
V: TRBV28; D: .; J: TRBJ1-4; size: .; DNA: TGTGCCAGCAGGGGGACCAGGGAAAAACTGTTTTTT; CDR3: CASRGTREKLFF
V: TRBV6-5; D: TRBD1; J: TRBJ2-1; size: .; DNA: TGTGCCAGCACTCGCCCTGGGACAGGGAACAATGAGCAGTTCTTC; CDR3: CASTRPGTGNNEQFF
V: TRBV15; D: .; J: TRBJ1-2; size: .; DNA: TGTGCCACCAGCCGCGGGGTATTGAGCGGCTACACCTTC; CDR3: CATSRGVLSGYTF
V: TRBV7-7; D: .; J: TRBJ2-5; size: .; DNA: TGTGCCAGCAGCTTAGATACAGGACCCAAGGAGACCCAGTACTTC; CDR3: CASSLDTGPKETQYF
V: TRBV30; D: .; J: TRBJ1-1; size: .; DNA: TGTGCCTGGAATCTTGGGCCTCCCTTAGTAAACACTGAAGCTTTCTTT; CDR3: CAWNLGPPLVNTEAFF
V: TRBV18; D: .; J: TRBJ1-6; size: .; DNA: TGTGCCAGCTCACCACCGGGGCAGGCCTATAATTCACCCCTCCACTTT; CDR3: CASSPPGQAYNSPLHF
V: TRBV6-5; D: .; J: TRBJ2-1; size: .; DNA: TGTGCCAGCAGTTACTCTTGGCGGAATGAGCAGTTCTTC; CDR3: CASSYSWRNEQFF
V: TRBV28; D: .; J: TRBJ1-2; size: few; DNA: TGTGCCAGCTACCCTTTCCCGGCTACAAACAGGCCACCCAACTATGGCTACACCTTC; CDR3: CASYPFPATNRPPNYGYTF
V: TRBV15; D: TRBD2; J: TRBJ2-7; size: .; DNA: TGTGCCACCAGCAGAGGACTAGCCTCGAACGAGCAGTACTTC; CDR3: CATSRGLASNEQYF
V: TRBV18; D: .; J: TRBJ1-1; size: .; DNA: TGTGCCAGCTCACCAACCCGGTTGGGCACTGAAGCTTTCTTT; CDR3: CASSPTRLGTEAFF
V: TRBV6-4; D: .; J: TRBJ1-1; size: .; DNA: TGTGCCAGCAGTGAATCATTCATGAACACTGAAGCTTTCTTT; CDR3: CASSESFMNTEAFF
V: TRBV6-5; D: .; J: TRBJ1-1; size: .; DNA: TGTGCCAGCAGGCGGGGGAACACTGAAGCTTTCTTT; CDR3: CASRRGNTEAFF
V: TRBV29-1; D: .; J: TRBJ1-1; size: .; DNA: TGCAGCCCCGGCACGGCGGATAACACTGAAGCTTTCTTT; CDR3: CSPGTADNTEAFF
V: TRBV19; D: .; J: TRBJ1-2; size: .; DNA: TGTGCCAGTAGTATATACCCCCCGGCCGGGTTCTGGGGCTACACCTTC; CDR3: CASSIYPPAGFWGYTF
V: TRBV29-1; D: .; J: TRBJ2-4; size: .; DNA: TGCAGCGTTTCCCTCGGACCGAGCCGTCAGTACTTC; CDR3: CSVSLGPSRQYF
V: TRBV3-1/TRBV3-2; D: TRBD1; J: TRBJ2-7; size: .; DNA: TGTGCCAGCAGCCAAGATCTGAACAGGGGCCACGAGCAGTACTTC; CDR3: CASSQDLNRGHEQYF
V: TRBV7-9; D: .; J: TRBJ1-1; size: .; DNA: TGTGCCAGCAGCCGACAAGGGGAACACACTGAAGCTTTCTTT; CDR3: CASSRQGEHTEAFF
V: TRBV14; D: .; J: TRBJ1-2; size: .; DNA: TGTGCCAGCAGCCCCGGGACAAATTTCTATGGCTACACCTTC; CDR3: CASSPGTNFYGYTF
V: TRBV2; D: .; J: TRBJ1-6; size: .; DNA: TGTGCCAGCTGGGGGGAGGACTTCTATAATTCACCCCTCCACTTT; CDR3: CASWGEDFYNSPLHF
V: TRBV4-1; D: .; J: TRBJ1-1; size: .; DNA: TGCGCCAGCAGAGGGACACTGAGGAACACTGAAGCTTTCTTT; CDR3: CASRGTLRNTEAFF
V: TRBV6-1; D: .; J: TRBJ1-2; size: once; DNA: TGTGCCAGCAGTGACGACAGAAACTATGGCTACACCTTC; CDR3: CASSDDRNYGYTF
V: TRBV19; D: TRBD1; J: TRBJ1-4; size: .; DNA: TGTGCCAGTAGTTCCCGGGACAGGGGGAAAGGTACTAATGAAAAACTGTTTTTT; CDR3: CASSSRDRGKGTNEKLFF
V: TRBV7-9; D: .; J: TRBJ2-7; size: .; DNA: TGTGCCAGCAGCTTAGCACGGCTCTCCTACGAGCAGTACTTC; CDR3: CASSLARLSYEQYF
V: TRBV18; D: .; J: TRBJ2-1; size: .; DNA: TGTGCCAGCTCACCATCACTCGCCATATCCTACAATGAGCAGTTCTTC; CDR3: CASSPSLAISYNEQFF
V: TRBV6-5; D: .; J: TRBJ1-1; size: once; DNA: TGTGCCAGCACTCCCGTAGGTGGTGGGAACACTGAAGCTTTCTTT; CDR3: CASTPVGGGNTEAFF